Each of the 18 T cell receptor beta chains below was sequenced from the same sample in a study of blood T cell repertoires in COVID-19. The repertoire was sequenced with immunoSEQ multiplex PCR; TCRdb's copy has only in-frame clones and lacks some. The sample shows 200,000 or so clones, 89% of them seen only once. Sequencing was carried out using peripheral blood. These receptors came from a man aged 60 to 69 who had recovered from COVID-19.

This chain links TRBV9 with TRBJ2-1, with 7 bases aligning to TRBD2. This CDR3 is built from 15 residues. Trimming took 0 bases from V and 3 from J; bases not matched to a gene: 3. The germline V gene encodes CDR1 SGDLS and CDR2 YYNGEE. CDR3: CASSVASGIYNEQFF. Here the CDR3 DNA reads TGTGCCAGCAGCGTAGCGAGCGGGATCTACAATGAGCAGTTCTTC. The full variable domain, with the rest looked up from reference TRBV9 and TRBJ2-1, is DSGVTQTPKHLITATGQRVTLRCSPRSGDLSVYWYQQSLDQGLQFLIQYYNGEERAKGNILERFSAQQFPDLHSELNLSSLELGDSALYFCASSVASGIYNEQFFGPGTRLTVL.

Concerning this clone: Sequence at one end of the junction differs from germline and may be a read error. V is TRBV19 and J is TRBJ1-2; D might be TRBD1 (5 bases). Germline V gene sequence: CDR1 LNHDA, CDR2 SQIVND (reference sequence). CDR3 size: 12 residues. The CDR3: CASSTPGLPWDF. The DNA of the CDR3 is TGTGCCAGTAGTACTCCGGGACTACCGTGGGACTTC. The whole variable domain, filled in from reference TRBV19 and TRBJ1-2, reads DGGITQSPKYLFRKEGQNVTLSCEQNLNHDAMYWYRQDPGQGLRLIYYSQIVNDFQKGDIAEGYSVSREKKESFPLTVTSAQKNPTAFYLCASSTPGLPWDFGSGTRLTVV.

The chain recombines TRBV7-2 with TRBJ2-3, with TRBD2 matching 7 bases. The V and J ends lost 2 bases and 6 bases, in that order; junction bases with no gene match: 11. This CDR3 has 16 residues. Germline CDR1 and CDR2: SGHTA and FQGNSA. The CDR3 protein is CASSLTAGAPRDTQYF. The CDR3 DNA is TGTGCCAGCAGCTTAACGGCGGGAGCGCCGCGTGATACGCAGTATTTT. The whole variable domain, filled in from reference TRBV7-2 and TRBJ2-3, reads GAGVSQSPSNKVTEKGKDVELRCDPISGHTALYWYRQSLGQGLEFLIYFQGNSAPDKSGLPSDRFSAERTGGSVSTLTIQRTQQEDSAVYLCASSLTAGAPRDTQYFGPGTRLTVL.

J is TRBJ1-5 and V is TRBV19, with 7 bases lining up with TRBD1. This CDR3 is built from 16 residues. Germline V gene data show CDR1 as LNHDA and CDR2 as SQIVND (reference sequence). Trimming at V came to 3 bases and at J to 2 bases, leaving 7 bases not matched to a gene. CDR3 bases: TGTGCCAGTAGTATCTCGACAGGGAAAGGCAATCAGCCCCAGCATTTT. Its protein product is CASSISTGKGNQPQHF.

The chain employs TRBV18 and TRBJ1-2; possible D gene TRBD1, 5 bases. The germline V gene encodes CDR1 KGHSH and CDR2 LQKENI. The V end lost 2 bases, the J end lost 0 bases, and 13 bases lay between the germline ends. This CDR3 region has 16 residues. The DNA of the CDR3 is TGTGCCAGCTCACCATCGGGACTTTCAGCTAACTATGGCTACACCTTC. Amino acids: CASSPSGLSANYGYTF.

As DNA, the CDR3 is TGTGCCAGCAGCGCCGGGGGACTACATATAGCCAAAAACATTCAGTACTTC. Protein product: CASSAGGLHIAKNIQYF. This sequence joins TRBV9 and TRBJ2-4; TRBD2 matches at 7 bases. CDR1 is SGDLS, CDR2 YYNGEE, per germline. The CDR3 spans 17 residues. The V segment lost 3 bases and the J segment 0 bases; nucleotides outside the gene matches: 9.

The chain employs TRBV12-5 and TRBJ2-3, with a weak D call TRBD1 (5 bases). Germline CDR1 is LGHNT and CDR2 is FRNRAP. This CDR3 is 15 amino acids long. V was pared by 4 bases and J by 2 bases, with 13 bases between. The CDR3 DNA sequence: TGTGCTAGTGGTTCACCAGGGTCGGTCACAGATACGCAGTATTTT. It specifies CASGSPGSVTDTQYF. Full variable domain (rest looked up from reference TRBV12-5 and TRBJ2-3): DARVTQTPRHKVTEMGQEVTMRCQPILGHNTVFWYRQTMMQGLELLAYFRNRAPLDDSGMPKDRFSAEMPDATLATLKIQPSEPRDSAVYFCASGSPGSVTDTQYFGPGTRLTVL.

This rearrangement joins TRBV5-1 to TRBJ2-1; TRBD2 agrees at 7 bases. Trimming at V came to 0 bases and at J to 8 bases, leaving 8 bases not matched to a gene. The CDR3 has 15 amino acids. CDR1 and CDR2 (germline): SGHRS, YFSETQ. The CDR3 reads CASSLEAGPWDEQFF. In DNA, the CDR3 is TGCGCCAGCAGCTTGGAAGCGGGACCTTGGGATGAGCAGTTCTTC. The entire variable domain, with the rest obtained from reference TRBV5-1 and TRBJ2-1, is as follows: KAGVTQTPRYLIKTRGQQVTLSCSPISGHRSVSWYQQTPGQGLQFLFEYFSETQRNKGNFPGRFSGRQFSNSRSEMNVSTLELGDSALYLCASSLEAGPWDEQFFGPGTRLTVL.

The sample holds one count of this clone. This sequence joins TRBV11-2 and TRBJ1-5; tentatively, D is TRBD1 (5 bases). Germline V CDR1 and CDR2: SGHAT, FQNNGV. V was cut by 1 base and J by 0 bases, with 10 bases left in between. The CDR3 is 16 amino acids. CDR3 DNA sequence: TGTGCCAGCAGCTTAGCGGGCGGACATAGCAATCAGCCCCAGCATTTT. Translation gives CASSLAGGHSNQPQHF. Full variable domain (outside the CDR3, taken from reference TRBV11-2 and TRBJ1-5): EAGVAQSPRYKIIEKRQSVAFWCNPISGHATLYWYQQILGQGPKLLIQFQNNGVVDDSQLPKDRFSAERLKGVDSTLKIQPAKLEDSAVYLCASSLAGGHSNQPQHFGDGTRLSIL.

The gene calls are TRBV5-4 and TRBJ1-2; 10 bases align to TRBD1. The length of the CDR3 is 15 residues. Germline-derived CDR1 and CDR2 are SGHNT and YYREEE (reference sequence). V trimming: 3 bases; J trimming: 4 bases; junction bases outside the gene matches: 6. DNA of the CDR3: TGTGCCAGCAGCTCATTGGGACAGGGGATCTATGGCTACACCTTC. It translates to CASSSLGQGIYGYTF.

CDR3 sequence: CASRLPGLAGATDTQYF. Here the CDR3 DNA reads TGTGCCAGCAGATTACCGGGACTAGCGGGAGCGACAGATACGCAGTATTTT. This sequence joins TRBV7-2 and TRBJ2-3, with 14 bases lining up with TRBD2. The CDR3 contains 17 residues. V trimming: 6 bases; J trimming: 3 bases; junction bases outside the gene matches: 8. Germline CDR1 reads SGHTA; CDR2 reads FQGNSA. Together with reference TRBV7-2 and TRBJ2-3, the CDR3 gives the full variable domain: GAGVSQSPSNKVTEKGKDVELRCDPISGHTALYWYRQSLGQGLEFLIYFQGNSAPDKSGLPSDRFSAERTGGSVSTLTIQRTQQEDSAVYLCASRLPGLAGATDTQYFGPGTRLTVL.

This chain's CDR3 is CASSPRTELAGGRLQKNIQYF. The CDR3 bases are TGTGCCAGCAGCCCTCGAACCGAACTAGCGGGGGGCCGTCTCCAAAAAAACATTCAGTACTTC. The V and J genes are TRBV4-2 and TRBJ2-4, with 12 bases fitting TRBD2. The length of the CDR3 is 21 residues. V dropped 4 bases and J dropped 4; count of bases not matched to a gene: 20. Germline V CDR1 and CDR2: LGHNA, YNFKEQ.

This clone was observed once. A read error may account for a junction end that differs from germline. V usage is TRBV3-1 (or the pseudogene TRBV3-2) and J usage is TRBJ2-5, with 9 bases identical to TRBD2. This CDR3 is built from 16 residues. Germline V gene lookup returns CDR1 LGHDT and CDR2 YNNKEL (reference sequence). CDR3 region: CANSLQGRGGRETQYF. The CDR3, as DNA: TGTGCCAACAGCCTTCAAGGGCGGGGGGGCCGAGAGACCCAGTACTTC.

The rearrangement uses TRBV4-3 and TRBJ1-3; no clear D. Trimming cost V 1 base and J 2 bases, with 9 bases left between them. This CDR3 region has 15 residues. The germline CDR1 and CDR2 sequences are LGHNA and YSLEER. The DNA of the CDR3 is TGCGCCAGCAGCCAAGCTCCCGGGGCTGGAAACACCATATATTTT. Protein: CASSQAPGAGNTIYF.

This clone was picked up one time. This chain connects TRBV6-1 to TRBJ2-3; D perhaps matches TRBD2 (6 bases). The V end was cut by 3 bases, the J end by 2 bases, with 15 bases between. The CDR3 has 16 residues. Germline CDR1 MNHNS, CDR2 SASEGT. DNA of the CDR3: TGTGCCAGCAGTGACCTTGGGGGAGGAAACACAGATACGCAGTATTTT. Translated, it gives CASSDLGGGNTDTQYF.

V gene TRBV28 combines with J gene TRBJ1-2, with unresolved D. The CDR3 is 14 amino acids. V gave up 4 bases and J gave up 2 bases, with 11 bases separating them. Germline V lookup: CDR1 MDHEN, CDR2 SYDVKM. As DNA, the CDR3 is TGTGCCAGCAGTTCTCACACCGGGAACTATGGCTACACCTTC. This encodes CASSSHTGNYGYTF.

The rearrangement links TRBV7-3 to TRBJ2-2; D perhaps matches TRBD2 (6 bases). CDR3 size: 15 residues. Trimming stripped 2 bases from V and 5 bases from J, with 12 bases between. CDR1 and CDR2 (germline): SGHTA, FQGTGA. The CDR3 nucleotides read TGTGCCAGCAGCTTAGACCTAGCGAGTACCGGGGAGCTGTTTTTT. This translates into CASSLDLASTGELFF.

The rearrangement links TRBV5-1 to TRBJ2-5; 10 bases line up with TRBD1. The CDR3 has 16 amino acids. Trimming took 3 bases from V and 1 from J; bases not matched to a gene: 6. Germline CDR1 SGHRS, CDR2 YFSETQ. The CDR3 sequence is CASSYPGTGVQETQYF. The CDR3 nucleotides are TGCGCCAGCAGCTACCCCGGGACAGGGGTCCAAGAGACCCAGTACTTC. Complete variable domain (other parts from reference TRBV5-1 and TRBJ2-5): KAGVTQTPRYLIKTRGQQVTLSCSPISGHRSVSWYQQTPGQGLQFLFEYFSETQRNKGNFPGRFSGRQFSNSRSEMNVSTLELGDSALYLCASSYPGTGVQETQYFGPGTRLLVL.